These T cell receptor beta chains were read from a single sample in a study of blood T cell repertoires in COVID-19. The method was immunoSEQ multiplex PCR; TCRdb's version includes in-frame clones alone and lacks a portion of them. The table shows 200,000 to 250,000 clones, with approximately 84% occurring only once. Input material: peripheral blood. These receptors all stem from a woman at least 80 years old with COVID-19, enrolled during active disease. CDR3s include the opening cysteine and the closing phenylalanine or tryptophan. D genes are given only for firm matches. The size of a clone is reported for some rows only, either as once, few or many, or as a class for expanded clones.

size | J | V | D | CDR3 | DNA
- | TRBJ2-3 | TRBV23-1 | - | CASLGGTAWTDTQYF | TGCGCCAGCTTAGGAGGGACCGCGTGGACAGATACGCAGTATTTT
- | TRBJ2-1 | TRBV2 | - | CASKPGARSYNEQFF | TGTGCCAGCAAACCGGGAGCCAGATCCTACAATGAGCAGTTCTTC
- | TRBJ1-2 | TRBV28 | - | CASRQTAYGYTF | TGTGCCAGCAGGCAGACAGCCTATGGCTACACCTTC
once | TRBJ1-4 | TRBV3-1/TRBV3-2 | - | CASSQGPGREEKLFF | TGTGCCAGCAGCCAAGGTCCGGGTCGGGAGGAAAAACTGTTTTTT
- | TRBJ2-7 | TRBV6-5 | TRBD1 | CASRYGQGKEQYF | TGTGCCAGCAGGTACGGACAGGGGAAAGAGCAGTACTTC
- | TRBJ2-3 | TRBV11-2 | TRBD2 | CASSSLLADQTDTQYF | TGTGCCAGCAGCTCGCTACTAGCGGACCAAACAGATACGCAGTATTTT
- | TRBJ1-6 | TRBV18 | - | CASSPGGANSPLHF | TGTGCCAGCTCACCCGGGGGGGCAAATTCACCCCTCCACTTT
- | TRBJ2-1 | TRBV10-2 | TRBD1 | CASRDRDYNEQFF | TGCGCCAGCAGGGACAGGGACTACAATGAGCAGTTCTTC
- | TRBJ1-3 | TRBV3-1/TRBV3-2 | TRBD1 | CASSQARTGAGNTIYF | TGTGCCAGCAGCCAAGCCCGGACAGGGGCAGGAAACACCATATATTTT
once | TRBJ1-1 | TRBV5-1 | TRBD1 | CASSLLEGQGSTEAFF | TGCGCCAGCAGCTTGCTAGAGGGACAGGGGAGCACTGAAGCTTTCTTT
- | TRBJ1-2 | TRBV5-1 | - | CASSYTDSPYGYTF | TGCGCCAGCAGCTATACGGACAGCCCCTATGGCTACACCTTC
- | TRBJ1-3 | TRBV7-2 | - | CASSLTGTTGNTIYF | TGTGCCAGCAGCCTCACCGGGACTACTGGAAACACCATATATTTT
- | TRBJ2-7 | TRBV4-2 | TRBD1 | CASSQDGTAATYEQYF | TGTGCCAGCAGCCAGGATGGGACAGCGGCCACCTACGAGCAGTACTTC
few | TRBJ1-2 | TRBV5-6 | TRBD1 | CASSSRQGWLNYGYTF | TGTGCCAGCAGCTCCCGACAGGGTTGGCTCAACTATGGCTACACCTTC
- | TRBJ2-7 | TRBV6-5 | - | CASSYSQLLTTGEQYF | TGTGCCAGCAGTTACTCACAGCTCCTGACAACCGGCGAGCAGTACTTC
- | TRBJ2-2 | TRBV14 | TRBD2 | CASSQPLAANTGELFF | TGTGCCAGCAGCCAACCCCTAGCGGCGAACACCGGGGAGCTGTTTTTT
- | TRBJ1-2 | TRBV5-1 | TRBD1 | CASSGGTGGDGYTF | TGCGCCAGCAGCGGCGGGACAGGGGGCGATGGCTACACCTTC
few | TRBJ2-5 | TRBV5-1 | TRBD1 | CASSYPGTEETQYF | TGCGCCAGCAGCTACCCCGGGACAGAAGAGACCCAGTACTTC
many | TRBJ1-5 | TRBV18 | - | CASSPEGVLVNQPQHF | TGTGCCAGCTCACCAGAGGGGGTTCTGGTCAATCAGCCCCAGCATTTT
once | TRBJ2-2 | TRBV10-1 | - | CASSESSGNTGELFF | TGCGCCAGCAGTGAGTCATCAGGGAACACCGGGGAGCTGTTTTTT
- | TRBJ2-1 | TRBV5-5 | - | CASSSGLGISNDEQFF | TGTGCCAGCAGCTCGGGCCTCGGGATAAGCAACGATGAGCAGTTCTTC
- | TRBJ2-3 | TRBV12-3/TRBV12-4 | - | CASSSLLRDTQYF | TGTGCCAGCAGTTCATTACTCCGGGATACGCAGTATTTT
few | TRBJ2-1 | TRBV5-1 | TRBD1 | CASALQGVEGEQFF | TGCGCCAGCGCACTACAGGGGGTCGAAGGTGAGCAGTTCTTC
- | TRBJ2-5 | TRBV18 | - | CASSPYSLGTGRPETQYF | TGTGCCAGCTCACCTTATAGCCTCGGAACAGGCCGCCCCGAGACCCAGTACTTC
once | TRBJ2-2 | TRBV5-4 | TRBD1 | CASSLSGGAPGELFF | TGTGCCAGCAGCTTATCAGGGGGCGCCCCCGGGGAGCTGTTTTTT
- | TRBJ1-1 | TRBV5-1 | TRBD1 | CASSWGTGVNTEAFF | TGCGCCAGCAGCTGGGGGACAGGCGTGAACACTGAAGCTTTCTTT
- | TRBJ2-4 | TRBV5-1 | TRBD2 | CASSQLGSGRSLNIQYF | TGCGCCAGCAGCCAATTAGGTAGCGGGAGGTCCCTGAACATTCAGTACTTC
once | TRBJ1-2 | TRBV6-5 | - | CASSYRSKEYGYTF | TGTGCCAGCAGTTACAGATCGAAAGAGTATGGCTACACCTTC
- | TRBJ1-3 | TRBV10-1 | - | CASIPKKTPPSSGNTIYF | TGCGCCAGCATACCCAAAAAAACCCCACCCAGTTCTGGAAACACCATATATTTT
- | TRBJ1-1 | TRBV25-1 | - | CASSVGKGRVDTEAFF | TGTGCCAGCAGTGTCGGAAAGGGCAGGGTGGACACTGAAGCTTTCTTT
- | TRBJ2-7 | TRBV6-1 | TRBD1 | CASSDQGATYEQYF | TGTGCCAGCAGTGATCAGGGGGCCACCTACGAGCAGTACTTC
- | TRBJ2-1 | TRBV6-6 | TRBD1 | CAIGTGGINEQFF | TGTGCCATCGGGACAGGGGGCATAAATGAGCAGTTCTTC
- | TRBJ2-3 | TRBV5-4 | - | CASSLSGTSTDTQYF | TGTGCCAGCAGCTTGTCCGGGACTAGCACAGATACGCAGTATTTT
- | TRBJ1-5 | TRBV19 | - | CASRLESQPQHF | TGTGCCAGTAGATTGGAGTCACAGCCCCAGCATTTT
- | TRBJ2-2 | TRBV5-4 | - | CASSSGLEKRELFF | TGTGCCAGCAGCTCCGGACTGGAAAAGCGGGAGCTGTTTTTT